The clone carrying this T cell receptor beta chain has more than one count but fewer than ten. As yet, its antigen is unknown. Profiling relied on immunoSEQ multiplex PCR, and the TCRdb table lists in-frame clones only, not all of them. Here the sample spans about 150,000 clones, approximately 91% being singletons. The data were obtained in a study of T cell responses to AZD1222 COVID-19 vaccine. Points from the study as a whole: Mapped onto spike, vaccine-associated CD4 TCRs spanned it and were dominant at 160-218 and 743-854.

Losses at the gene ends were 4 bases for V and 4 bases for J; bases not matched to a gene: 7. The CDR3 length is 15 residues. Germline CDR1 reads SEHNR; CDR2 reads FQNEAQ (reference sequence). The origin of this receptor is an adult who received the MenACWY meningococcal vaccine as a control. This chain connects TRBV7-9 to TRBJ1-5, with 7 bases matching TRBD1. Sample: peripheral blood, taken 28 days after the second dose of the MenACWY control vaccine. CDR3 bases: TGTGCCAGCAGCTCGAATCGGGACAGTAATCAGCCCCAGCATTTT. It codes for CASSSNRDSNQPQHF. Supplemented by reference TRBV7-9 and TRBJ1-5, the full variable domain reads DTGVSQNPRHKITKRGQNVTFRCDPISEHNRLYWYRQTLGQGPEFLTYFQNEAQLEKSRLLSDRFSAERPKGSFSTLEIQRTEQGDSAMYLCASSSNRDSNQPQHFGDGTRLSIL.